This T cell receptor (beta chain) originates from a study of T cell changes during pregnancy in multiple sclerosis. Germline assignment: CDR1 MNHEY and CDR2 SVGAGI. The CDR3 spans 14 residues. After removal of 2 bases from V and 4 bases from J, the junction contained 2 bases not matched to a gene. Only in-frame clones appear in the TCRdb table, and some are missing; sequencing was by immunoSEQ multiplex PCR. This sample has 88,000 or so clones, with 92% found just once. The sequencing used peripheral blood, collected before pregnancy. V is TRBV6-5 and J is TRBJ1-1, with 9 bases fitting TRBD1. The clonotype originates from a female donor with multiple sclerosis, enrolled in a pregnancy study. The CDR3 bases are TGTGCCAGCAGTTACCGACAGGGGGGCACTGAAGCTTTCTTT. It encodes CASSYRQGGTEAFF.